This record looks at one T cell receptor beta chain sequence and its context. Per germline, CDR1 KGHSH and CDR2 LQKENI. The CDR3 has 14 amino acids. With 2 bases clipped from V and 8 bases from J, the junction kept 6 bases outside the gene matches. Alongside a J-beta primer mix, a sample-barcoded 5' primer served in a second PCR lasting roughly 7 to 11 cycles. Each cDNA molecule was tagged by a template-switch adaptor with 12 random nucleotides. TCRdb reprocessed the 5' RACE reads with MiXCR, giving one entry per CDR3 protein. The repertoire has around 1.7 million distinct CDR3 sequences, over 25% of them found once; the top ten carry over 7%. These data come from a study of blood T cells in healthy people across ages.

What was sequenced was blood. The source of this sequence is a woman aged 30 to 39 in good health. The V gene is TRBV18, the J gene TRBJ1-2; 9 nucleotides line up with TRBD1. The CDR3 loop is CASSPGTGSEGYTF. The CDR3 coding sequence is TGTGCCAGCTCACCAGGGACAGGGAGCGAGGGCTACACCTTC.